These 11 T cell receptor beta chains came from one sample sequenced in a study of OX40 agonist ivuxolimab in advanced cancers. TCRdb's copy holds only in-frame clones and misses some; the assay was immunoSEQ multiplex PCR. There are about 78,000 clones in the sample; about nine tenths occur only once, and 0.24% lies in the top ten. Sequencing used CD4+ or CD8+ T cells sorted from blood, obtained in a trial of the OX40 agonist ivuxolimab. The receptors originated from an adult with an advanced solid tumor such as melanoma, head and neck, liver or kidney cancer.

The chain carries TRBV4-1 and TRBJ1-4; maybe TRBD1 (5 bases). In germline, CDR1 is MGHRA, CDR2 YSYEKL. This CDR3 region has 13 residues. V dropped 4 bases and J dropped 8 bases, with 11 bases sitting between them. The CDR3 loop reads CASSRNRGEKLFF. CDR3 bases: TGCGCCAGCAGCCGAAATCGGGGGGAAAAACTGTTTTTT.

V is TRBV6-6 and J is TRBJ2-7; 11 nucleotides agree with TRBD2. The CDR3 sequence is 14 residues long. V lost 5 bases, J lost 6 bases, and 6 bases stayed unmatched. The V gene's germline CDR1 is MNHNY and CDR2 SVGAGI (reference sequence). CDR3 nucleotide sequence: TGTGCCAGCAGTCTTAGCGGGAGGGCCCGCGAGCAGTACTTC. Amino acid sequence: CASSLSGRAREQYF.

The V call is TRBV7-2, the J call TRBJ2-2; 7 nucleotides align to TRBD1. CDR3 length equals 19 residues. Germline V gives CDR1 SGHTA, CDR2 FQGNSA. V lost 4 bases, J lost 1 base, and 15 bases stayed unmatched. Here the CDR3 DNA reads TGTGCCAGCAGCTCCAGAGAGAGGGACAGTTCTCTGAACACCGGGGAGCTGTTTTTT. Translation gives CASSSRERDSSLNTGELFF.

The chain has TRBV6-5 and TRBJ2-7, with D tentatively TRBD2 (6 bases). The CDR3 is made up of 14 amino acids. The ends were cut back, 4 bases at V and 3 bases at J, with 13 bases in the middle. Germline-derived CDR1 and CDR2 are MNHEY and SVGAGI. CDR3 amino acids: CASSSQGLLYEQYF. The DNA of the CDR3 is TGTGCCAGCAGTTCCCAAGGACTACTCTACGAGCAGTACTTC.

A few counts support this clone. The J gene is TRBJ1-1, the V gene TRBV5-6; 9 bases agree with TRBD1. The V gene end was trimmed by 4 bases and the J gene end by 4 bases; junction bases not matched to a gene: 5. Germline V CDR1 and CDR2: SGHDT, YYEEEE. The CDR3 has 14 residues. For the CDR3, the DNA is TGTGCCAGCAGCCTAGGACAGGGGACCACTGAAGCTTTCTTT. The encoded protein is CASSLGQGTTEAFF. The full variable domain, its missing parts supplied by reference TRBV5-6 and TRBJ1-1, is DAGVTQSPTHLIKTRGQQVTLRCSPKSGHDTVSWYQQALGQGPQFIFQYYEEEERQRGNFPDRFSGHQFPNYSSELNVNALLLGDSALYLCASSLGQGTTEAFFGQGTRLTVV.

V and J are TRBV2 and TRBJ1-4, with 8 bases identical to TRBD1. CDR3 length equals 16 residues. Losses at the gene ends were 5 bases for V and 5 bases for J; bases not matched to a gene: 10. Germline V lookup: CDR1 SNHLY, CDR2 FYNNEI. The CDR3 DNA reads as TGTGCCAGCAGTACCTCCGACAGGGGTTGGAATGAAAAACTGTTTTTT. The encoded protein is CASSTSDRGWNEKLFF.

CDR3 sequence: CASSFGGAVFF. CDR3 DNA sequence: TGTGCCAGCAGCTTTGGGGGAGCGGTGTTTTTT. This chain uses TRBV11-2 with TRBJ2-2; D might be TRBD1 or TRBD2, each matching 5 bases. Germline lookup yields CDR1 SGHAT and CDR2 FQNNGV. CDR3 length equals 11 residues. V lost 3 bases and J lost 15, with 11 bases in between. Full variable domain (remainder filled in from reference TRBV11-2 and TRBJ2-2): EAGVAQSPRYKIIEKRQSVAFWCNPISGHATLYWYQQILGQGPKLLIQFQNNGVVDDSQLPKDRFSAERLKGVDSTLKIQPAKLEDSAVYLCASSFGGAVFFGEGSRLTVL.

V and J are TRBV7-9 and TRBJ2-7; D not resolved. This CDR3 region has 12 residues. Germline V gene sequence: CDR1 SEHNR, CDR2 FQNEAQ (reference sequence). Trimming left V 0 bases short and J 2 bases short, with 2 bases between. CDR3 DNA sequence: TGTGCCAGCAGCTTAGCAACCTACGAGCAGTACTTC. Encoded protein: CASSLATYEQYF.

The rearrangement links TRBV15 to TRBJ2-2; TRBD1 or TRBD2 may be the D gene (6 bases each). Trimming took 3 bases from V and 0 from J, leaving 11 bases between them. Germline assignment: CDR1 LNHNV and CDR2 YYDKDF (reference sequence). This CDR3 region has 16 residues. CDR3 nucleotides: TGTGCCACCAGCAGGGGGGCGGGGCCGAACACCGGGGAGCTGTTTTTT. The encoded protein is CATSRGAGPNTGELFF.

The V gene is TRBV14, the J gene TRBJ2-7, with 7 bases that match TRBD2. The V segment lost 3 bases and the J segment 3 bases; nucleotides outside the gene matches: 14. Germline-derived CDR1 and CDR2 are SGHDN and FVKESK. This CDR3 has 17 residues. Here the CDR3 reads CASSHQGFSGRFYEQYF. The CDR3 nucleotides are TGTGCCAGCAGCCACCAAGGGTTTAGCGGGCGCTTCTACGAGCAGTACTTC.

The CDR3 coding sequence is TGCAGCGTTGAAGTGGGCGGCGGATACTACTATGGCTACACCTTC. Translation: CSVEVGGGYYYGYTF. V is TRBV29-1 and J is TRBJ1-2; no firm D call. Trimming stripped 1 base from V and 3 bases from J, with 15 bases between. The germline V gene encodes CDR1 SQVTM and CDR2 ANQGSEA. The CDR3 consists of 15 residues.